This is a list of T cell receptor beta chains from one sample in a study of blood T cell repertoires in COVID-19. Produced via immunoSEQ multiplex PCR; TCRdb's table is partial and in-frame only. The top ten hold 6.5% to 9% of the sample, which has 150,000 to 200,000 clones, roughly 80% seen once. The sample comprised peripheral blood. The receptors originated from a woman aged 80 or over with COVID-19, enrolled during active disease. CDR3s include the opening cysteine and the closing phenylalanine or tryptophan. The D gene is left open where the match is weak. Expanded clones get a size class; other rows say once, few or many, or leave the size out.

>TRBJ2-7|TRBV5-1|-|-
CASSLALTANYEQYF
TGCGCCAGCAGCTTGGCGCTGACAGCCAACTACGAGCAGTACTTC
>TRBJ1-5|TRBV19|once|TRBD1
CASSLRQGLGQPQHF
TGTGCCAGTAGTCTCCGACAGGGGTTAGGTCAGCCCCAGCATTTT
>TRBJ1-3|TRBV18|-|TRBD1
CASSPRTGGLGNTIYF
TGTGCCAGCTCACCAAGGACAGGGGGCTTGGGAAACACCATATATTTT
>TRBJ2-7|TRBV24-1|once|-
CATSDCEVPYF
TGTGCCACCAGTGATTGTGAGGTCCCGTACTTC
>TRBJ2-2|TRBV3-1/TRBV3-2|-|TRBD2
CASSFLAGEAGELFF
TGTGCCAGCAGCTTCCTAGCGGGAGAGGCCGGGGAGCTGTTTTTT
>TRBJ1-6|TRBV6-6|-|TRBD1
CANRDSYNSPLHF
TGTGCCAACCGGGACAGCTATAATTCACCCCTCCACTTT
>TRBJ2-2|TRBV19|-|-
CASTTTRDPGRGELFF
TGTGCCAGTACTACGACCCGGGACCCAGGGAGGGGGGAGCTGTTTTTT
>TRBJ2-2|TRBV5-6|once|-
CASSLAGTPNTGELFF
TGTGCCAGCAGCTTGGCCGGGACACCGAACACCGGGGAGCTGTTTTTT
>TRBJ2-5|TRBV2|-|TRBD2
CASRSGTSGETQYF
TGTGCCAGCAGGAGCGGGACTAGTGGAGAGACCCAGTACTTC
>TRBJ1-1|TRBV28|-|TRBD1
CASSSGQMNTEAFF
TGTGCCAGCAGCTCGGGACAGATGAACACTGAAGCTTTCTTT
>TRBJ2-7|TRBV5-1|-|-
CASSLDVSVSYEQYF
TGCGCCAGCAGCTTGGACGTTAGCGTCTCCTACGAGCAGTACTTC
>TRBJ2-3|TRBV6-5|-|-
CASEGDNTDTQYF
TGTGCCAGCGAGGGTGACAACACAGATACGCAGTATTTT
>TRBJ2-6|TRBV2|-|-
CASSVNSAGANVLTF
TGTGCCAGCAGCGTTAACAGTGCTGGGGCCAACGTCCTGACTTTC
>TRBJ1-6|TRBV6-6|-|-
CASSPTPVSSYNSPLHF
TGTGCCAGCAGTCCCACCCCCGTGAGCTCCTATAATTCACCCCTCCACTTT
>TRBJ2-1|TRBV25-1|-|TRBD1
CASSMGQIGNEQFF
TGTGCCAGCAGCATGGGACAGATAGGCAATGAGCAGTTCTTC